The sequence of this TCR beta chain was determined in a study of shared clonotypes between healthy human individuals. This clone was detected once. What it binds is not known. Regarding the study as a whole: When naive CD4 clonotypes were compared across several donors, approximately 4.9% were shared.

The germline V gene encodes CDR1 MDHEN and CDR2 SYDVKM. Trimming cost V 6 bases and J 3 bases, with 23 bases left between them. The CDR3 is 17 residues long. About 30,000 T cell genomes, or 200 to 250 ng DNA, went into the sorted-subset replicate PCRs. Clones were sequenced by immunoSEQ multiplex PCR, and TCRdb holds only the in-frame ones, with some missing. The top ten clones hold about 0.45% of a sample with approximately 1,500,000 clones, around 98% of them seen once. The chain couples TRBV28 to TRBJ2-5; possible D gene TRBD2, 5 bases. Specimen: naive CD4+ T cells sorted from blood. Subset of the sample: CD45RA+ positively selected. The sequence came from a man in his thirties or forties in good health. The CDR3 loop reads CASSPQPGTRPKETQYF. In nucleotides, the CDR3 is TGTGCCAGCAGCCCCCAGCCCGGCACTAGGCCAAAAGAGACCCAGTACTTC.